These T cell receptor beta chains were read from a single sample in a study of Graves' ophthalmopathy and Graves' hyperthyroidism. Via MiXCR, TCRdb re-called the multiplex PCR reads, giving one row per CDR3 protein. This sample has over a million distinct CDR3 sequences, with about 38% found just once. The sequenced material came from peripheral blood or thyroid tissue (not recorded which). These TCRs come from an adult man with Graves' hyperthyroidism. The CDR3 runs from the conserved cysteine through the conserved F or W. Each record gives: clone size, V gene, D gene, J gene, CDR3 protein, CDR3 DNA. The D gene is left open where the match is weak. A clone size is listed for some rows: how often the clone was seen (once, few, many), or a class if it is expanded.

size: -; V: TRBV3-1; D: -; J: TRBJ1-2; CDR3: CASSQSLGRHMAGGYTF; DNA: TGTGCCAGCAGCCAGTCGTTGGGCCGGCATATGGCTGGGGGCTACACCTTC
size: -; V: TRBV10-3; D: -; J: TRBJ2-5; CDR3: CAISTKGHRETQYF; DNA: TGTGCCATCAGTACAAAAGGACATCGGGAGACCCAGTACTTC
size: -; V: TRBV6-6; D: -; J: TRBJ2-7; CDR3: CASSYGFRDEQYF; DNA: TGTGCCAGCAGTTACGGCTTCAGGGACGAGCAGTACTTC
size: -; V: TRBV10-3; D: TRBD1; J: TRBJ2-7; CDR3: CAIKDRAEQYF; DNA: TGTGCCATCAAGGACAGGGCCGAGCAGTACTTC
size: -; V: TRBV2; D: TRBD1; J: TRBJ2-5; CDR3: CASSGMGQGETQYF; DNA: TGTGCCAGCAGTGGGATGGGACAGGGGGAGACCCAGTACTTC
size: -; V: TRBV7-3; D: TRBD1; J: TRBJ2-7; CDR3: CASSYDRGPYEQYF; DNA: TGTGCCAGCAGTTACGACAGGGGTCCCTACGAGCAGTACTTC
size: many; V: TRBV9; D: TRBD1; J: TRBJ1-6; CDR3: CASSRSRDRFNSPLHF; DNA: TGTGCCAGCAGCCGAAGCCGGGACAGGTTTAATTCACCCCTCCACTTT
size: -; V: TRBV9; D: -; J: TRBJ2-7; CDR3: CASSESRGAGEQYF; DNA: TGCGCCAGCAGTGAGTCGCGCGGGGCCGGCGAGCAGTACTTC
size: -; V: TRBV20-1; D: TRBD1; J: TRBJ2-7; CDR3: CSAHRTGVGTDLFYEQYF; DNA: TGCAGTGCCCACAGAACAGGGGTCGGGACGGACCTTTTCTACGAGCAGTACTTC
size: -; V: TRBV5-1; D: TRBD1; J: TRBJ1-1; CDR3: CASSWTGQGTTEAFF; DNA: TGCGCCAGCAGCTGGACTGGACAGGGTACCACTGAAGCTTTCTTT
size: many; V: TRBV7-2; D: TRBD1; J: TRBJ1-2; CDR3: CASSGGTGRTDGYTF; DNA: TGTGCCAGCAGCGGGGGGACAGGGCGGACCGATGGCTACACCTTC
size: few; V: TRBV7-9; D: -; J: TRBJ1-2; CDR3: CASSLQGPNHGYTF; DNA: TGTGCCAGCAGCCTACAGGGCCCTAACCATGGCTACACCTTC
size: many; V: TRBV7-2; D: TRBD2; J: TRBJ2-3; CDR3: CASSLASGGRANTQYF; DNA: TGTGCCAGCAGCTTAGCCAGCGGCGGGAGGGCAAATACGCAGTATTTT
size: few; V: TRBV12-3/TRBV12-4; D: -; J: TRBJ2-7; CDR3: CASNEPGPLYEQYF; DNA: TGTGCCAGCAACGAACCGGGACCCCTCTACGAGCAGTACTTC
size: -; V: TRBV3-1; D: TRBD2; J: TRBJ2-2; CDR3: CASSQEVGRAGELFF; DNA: TGTGCCAGCAGCCAAGAGGTTGGGAGGGCCGGGGAGCTGTTTTTT
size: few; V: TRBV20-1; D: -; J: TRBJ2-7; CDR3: CSANGDGFSYEQYF; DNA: TGCAGTGCTAATGGGGATGGATTTTCGTACGAGCAGTACTTC
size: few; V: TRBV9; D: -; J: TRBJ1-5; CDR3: CASSYSTGSQPQHF; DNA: TGTGCCAGCAGTTACTCGACGGGATCTCAGCCCCAGCATTTT
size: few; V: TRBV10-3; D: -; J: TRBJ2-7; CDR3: CASSYGGREQYF; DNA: TGTGCCAGCAGTTATGGGGGGCGAGAGCAGTACTTC
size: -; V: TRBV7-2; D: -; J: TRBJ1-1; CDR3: CAGSPSVPSGNTEAFF; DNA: TGTGCCGGCTCACCATCCGTCCCCTCCGGGAACACTGAAGCTTTCTTT
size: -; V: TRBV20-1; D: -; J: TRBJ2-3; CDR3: CSARAYASEITDTQYF; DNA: TGCAGTGCTAGAGCTTACGCTAGCGAGATCACAGATACGCAGTATTTT
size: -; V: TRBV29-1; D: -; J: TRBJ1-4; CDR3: CSVDRGGSYNEKLFF; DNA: TGCAGCGTTGATCGCGGGGGCTCCTACAATGAAAAACTGTTTTTT
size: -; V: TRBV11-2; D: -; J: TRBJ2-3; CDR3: CASRVIDTQYF; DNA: TGTGCCAGCAGGGTTATAGATACGCAGTATTTT
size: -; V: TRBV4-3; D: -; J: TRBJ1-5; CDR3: CASSQEMSRSNQPQHF; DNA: TGCGCCAGCAGCCAAGAGATGTCCAGAAGCAATCAGCCCCAGCATTTT
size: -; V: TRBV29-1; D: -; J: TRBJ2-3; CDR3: CSVVPTGGTDTQYF; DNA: TGCAGCGTTGTTCCTACGGGAGGCACAGATACGCAGTATTTT
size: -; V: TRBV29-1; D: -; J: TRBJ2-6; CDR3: CSATDSSGANVLTF; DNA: TGCAGCGCCACGGACAGCTCTGGGGCCAACGTCCTGACTTTC
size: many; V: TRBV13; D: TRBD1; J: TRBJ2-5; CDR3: CASSHRPGQQETQYF; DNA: TGTGCCAGCAGCCACAGACCGGGACAGCAAGAGACCCAGTACTTC
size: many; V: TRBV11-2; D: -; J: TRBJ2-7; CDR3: CASSEGPYEQYF; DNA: TGTGCCAGCAGCGAGGGTCCCTACGAGCAGTACTTC
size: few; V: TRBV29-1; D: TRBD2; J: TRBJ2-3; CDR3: CSARRERDTQYF; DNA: TGCAGCGCCAGGCGGGAGCGGGATACGCAGTATTTT
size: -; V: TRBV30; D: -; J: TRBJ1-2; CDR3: CAWKQGNGGYTF; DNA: TGTGCCTGGAAGCAGGGTAATGGGGGCTACACCTTC
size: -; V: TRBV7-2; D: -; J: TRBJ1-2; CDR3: CASSQREGPYGYTF; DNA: TGTGCCAGCAGCCAGCGGGAGGGGCCCTATGGCTACACCTTC
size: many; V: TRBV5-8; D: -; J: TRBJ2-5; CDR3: CASSSGQKETQYF; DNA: TGTGCCAGCAGCTCGGGACAAAAGGAGACCCAGTACTTC
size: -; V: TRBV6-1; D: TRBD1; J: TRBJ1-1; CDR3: CASAVDRGDTEAFF; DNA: TGTGCCAGCGCAGTCGACAGGGGAGACACTGAAGCTTTCTTT
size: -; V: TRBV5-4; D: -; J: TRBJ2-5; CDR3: CASSDRDKIQETQYF; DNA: TGTGCCAGCAGCGACCGGGACAAAATCCAAGAGACCCAGTACTTC
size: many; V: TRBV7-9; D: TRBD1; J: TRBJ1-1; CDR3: CASSENRDRATEAFF; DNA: TGTGCCAGCAGCGAAAACCGGGACAGGGCCACTGAAGCTTTCTTT
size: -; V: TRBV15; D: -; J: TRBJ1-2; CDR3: CATSSDAGPYGYTF; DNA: TGTGCCACCAGCAGTGATGCCGGGCCCTATGGCTACACCTTC
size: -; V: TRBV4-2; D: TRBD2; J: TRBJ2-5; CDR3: CASSQATLEAGGRETQYF; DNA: TGTGCCAGCAGCCAAGCAACCCTGGAGGCGGGGGGGCGTGAGACCCAGTACTTC
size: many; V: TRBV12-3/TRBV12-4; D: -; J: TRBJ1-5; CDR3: CASREQGLGQPQHF; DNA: TGTGCCAGCAGGGAGCAGGGTTTGGGTCAGCCCCAGCATTTT
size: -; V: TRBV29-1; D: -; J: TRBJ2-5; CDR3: CSVVPGGLETQYF; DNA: TGCAGCGTTGTGCCCGGGGGTTTGGAGACCCAGTACTTC
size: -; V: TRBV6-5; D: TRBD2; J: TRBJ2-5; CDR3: CASSYWASGQETQYF; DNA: TGTGCCAGCAGTTACTGGGCTAGCGGGCAGGAGACCCAGTACTTC
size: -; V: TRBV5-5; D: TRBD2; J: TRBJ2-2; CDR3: CASRGTSGGRPHSYNTGELFF; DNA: TGTGCCAGCAGAGGGACTAGCGGGGGCCGACCCCACTCGTATAACACCGGGGAGCTGTTTTTT
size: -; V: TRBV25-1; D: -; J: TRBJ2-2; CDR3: CASSPGTISTGELFF; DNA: TGTGCCAGCAGTCCCGGGACGATTTCGACCGGGGAGCTGTTTTTT